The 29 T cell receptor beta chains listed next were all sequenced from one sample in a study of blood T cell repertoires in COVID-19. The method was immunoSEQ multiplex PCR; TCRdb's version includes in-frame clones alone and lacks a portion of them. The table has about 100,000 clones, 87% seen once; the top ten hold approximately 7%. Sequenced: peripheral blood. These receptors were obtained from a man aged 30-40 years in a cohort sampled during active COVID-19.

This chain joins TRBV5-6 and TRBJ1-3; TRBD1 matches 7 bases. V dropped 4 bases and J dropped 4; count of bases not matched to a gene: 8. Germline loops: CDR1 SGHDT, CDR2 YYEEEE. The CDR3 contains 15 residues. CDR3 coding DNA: TGTGCCAGCAGCCCTACAGGGGAATTCGGAAACACCATATATTTT. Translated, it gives CASSPTGEFGNTIYF.

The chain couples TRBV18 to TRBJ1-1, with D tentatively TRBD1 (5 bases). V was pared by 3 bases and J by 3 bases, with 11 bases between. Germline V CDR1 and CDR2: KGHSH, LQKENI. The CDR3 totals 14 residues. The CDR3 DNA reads TGTGCCAGCTCACCTTCCAGGGATGACACTGAAGCTTTCTTT. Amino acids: CASSPSRDDTEAFF. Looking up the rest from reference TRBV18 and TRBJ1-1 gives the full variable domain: NAGVMQNPRHLVRRRGQEARLRCSPMKGHSHVYWYRQLPEEGLKFMVYLQKENIIDESGMPKERFSAEFPKEGPSILRIQQVVRGDSAAYFCASSPSRDDTEAFFGQGTRLTVV.

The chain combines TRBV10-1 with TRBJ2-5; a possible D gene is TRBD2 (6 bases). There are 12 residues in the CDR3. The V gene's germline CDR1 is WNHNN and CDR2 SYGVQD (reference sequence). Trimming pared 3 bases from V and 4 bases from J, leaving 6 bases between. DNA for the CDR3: TGCGCCAGCAGTGACGGGGGAGAGACCCAGTACTTC. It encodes CASSDGGETQYF.

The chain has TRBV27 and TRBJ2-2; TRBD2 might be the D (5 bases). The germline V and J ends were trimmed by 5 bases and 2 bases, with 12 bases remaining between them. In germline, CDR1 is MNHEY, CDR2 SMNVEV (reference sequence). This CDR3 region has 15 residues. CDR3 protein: CASSPRVSNTGELFF. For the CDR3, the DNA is TGTGCCAGCAGTCCGAGGGTGTCTAACACCGGGGAGCTGTTTTTT.

For the CDR3, the DNA is TGCGCCAGCAGCACTACTAGCGGGGGGCCCGCGAACACCGGGGAGCTGTTTTTT. As protein: CASSTTSGGPANTGELFF. The chain recombines TRBV5-1 with TRBJ2-2, with TRBD2 identical over 12 bases. The V gene's germline CDR1 is SGHRS and CDR2 YFSETQ. V lost 4 bases and J lost 0; bases outside the gene matches: 7. The CDR3 sequence is 18 residues long.

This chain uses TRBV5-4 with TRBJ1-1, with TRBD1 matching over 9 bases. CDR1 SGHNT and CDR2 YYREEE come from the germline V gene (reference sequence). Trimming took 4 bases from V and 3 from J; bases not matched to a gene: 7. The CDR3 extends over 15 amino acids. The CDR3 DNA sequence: TGTGCCAGCAGCGCGGGACAGGGTTTGGACACTGAAGCTTTCTTT. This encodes CASSAGQGLDTEAFF.

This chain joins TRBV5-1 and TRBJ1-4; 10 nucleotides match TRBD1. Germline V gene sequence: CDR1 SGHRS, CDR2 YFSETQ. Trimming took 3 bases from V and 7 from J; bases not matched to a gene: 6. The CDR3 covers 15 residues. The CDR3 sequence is CASSSRTGGGEKLFF. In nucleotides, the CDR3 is TGCGCCAGCAGCTCCAGGACAGGGGGGGGTGAAAAACTGTTTTTT.

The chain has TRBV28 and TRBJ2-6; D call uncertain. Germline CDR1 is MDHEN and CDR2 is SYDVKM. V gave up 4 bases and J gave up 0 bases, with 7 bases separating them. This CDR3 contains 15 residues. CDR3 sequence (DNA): TGTGCCAGCAGTTCAGAGGCCTCTGGGGCCAACGTCCTGACTTTC. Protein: CASSSEASGANVLTF.

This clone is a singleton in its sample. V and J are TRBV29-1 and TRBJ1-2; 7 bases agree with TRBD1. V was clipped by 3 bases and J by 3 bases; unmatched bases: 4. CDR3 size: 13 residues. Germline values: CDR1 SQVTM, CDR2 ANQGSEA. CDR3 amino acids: CSVDEGADYGYTF. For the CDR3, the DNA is TGCAGCGTTGACGAGGGGGCAGACTATGGCTACACCTTC.

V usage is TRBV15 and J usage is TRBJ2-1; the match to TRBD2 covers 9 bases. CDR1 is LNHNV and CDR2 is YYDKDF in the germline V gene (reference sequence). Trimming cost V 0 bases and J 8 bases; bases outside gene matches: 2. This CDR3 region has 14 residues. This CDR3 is CATSREGTSHEQFF. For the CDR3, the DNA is TGTGCCACCAGCAGAGAAGGGACTAGCCATGAGCAGTTCTTC.

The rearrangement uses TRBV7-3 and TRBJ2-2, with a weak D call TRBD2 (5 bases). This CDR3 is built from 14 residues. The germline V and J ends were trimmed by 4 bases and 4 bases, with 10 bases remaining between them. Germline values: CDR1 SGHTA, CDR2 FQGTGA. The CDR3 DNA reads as TGTGCCAGCAGCTATGCAGGAGGCACCGGGGAGCTGTTTTTT. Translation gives CASSYAGGTGELFF.

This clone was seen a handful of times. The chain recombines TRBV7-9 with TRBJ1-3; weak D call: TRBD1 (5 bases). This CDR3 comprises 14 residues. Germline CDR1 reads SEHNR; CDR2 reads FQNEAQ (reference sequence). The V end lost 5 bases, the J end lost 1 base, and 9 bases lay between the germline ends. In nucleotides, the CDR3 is TGTGCCAGCAGCCCAGGGTCTTCTGGAAACACCATATATTTT. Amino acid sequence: CASSPGSSGNTIYF.

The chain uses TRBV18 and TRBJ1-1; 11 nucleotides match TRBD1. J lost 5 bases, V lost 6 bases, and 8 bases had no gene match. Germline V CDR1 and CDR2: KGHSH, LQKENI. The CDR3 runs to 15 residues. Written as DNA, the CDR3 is TGTGCCAGCTCTTGGCCGGGACAGGGGGGGACTGAAGCTTTCTTT. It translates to CASSWPGQGGTEAFF.

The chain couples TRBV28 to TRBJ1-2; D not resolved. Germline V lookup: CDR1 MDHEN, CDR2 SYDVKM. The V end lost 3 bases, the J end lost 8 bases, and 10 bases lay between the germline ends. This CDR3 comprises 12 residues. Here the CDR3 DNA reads TGTGCCAGCAGTTTGCCCGGGAAGGGCTACACCTTC. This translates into CASSLPGKGYTF.

CDR3 bases: TGTGCCAGCAGCTTCACTAGCGGATCCACAGATACGCAGTATTTT. This translates into CASSFTSGSTDTQYF. The chain joins TRBV7-2 to TRBJ2-3; 8 positions match TRBD2. Germline V gives CDR1 SGHTA, CDR2 FQGNSA. The CDR3 loop spans 15 amino acids. Trimming cost V 3 bases and J 2 bases; bases outside gene matches: 4.

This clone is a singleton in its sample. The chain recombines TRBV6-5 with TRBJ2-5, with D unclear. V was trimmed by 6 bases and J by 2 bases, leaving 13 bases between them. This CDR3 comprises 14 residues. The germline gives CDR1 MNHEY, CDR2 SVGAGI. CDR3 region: CASREQQMQETQYF. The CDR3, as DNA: TGTGCCAGCAGAGAGCAACAGATGCAAGAGACCCAGTACTTC.

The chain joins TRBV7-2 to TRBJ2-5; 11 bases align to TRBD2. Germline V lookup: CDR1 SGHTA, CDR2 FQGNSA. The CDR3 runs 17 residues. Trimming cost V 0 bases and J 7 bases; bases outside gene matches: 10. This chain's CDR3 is CASSLALAGGPGGTQYF. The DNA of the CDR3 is TGTGCCAGCAGCTTAGCGCTAGCGGGGGGCCCGGGTGGGACCCAGTACTTC.

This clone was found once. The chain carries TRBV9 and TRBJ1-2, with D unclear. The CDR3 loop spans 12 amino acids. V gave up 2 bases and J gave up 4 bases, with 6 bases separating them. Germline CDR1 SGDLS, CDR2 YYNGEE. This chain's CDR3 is CASSVTSYGYTF. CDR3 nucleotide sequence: TGTGCCAGCAGCGTTACAAGCTATGGCTACACCTTC. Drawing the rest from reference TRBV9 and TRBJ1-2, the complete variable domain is DSGVTQTPKHLITATGQRVTLRCSPRSGDLSVYWYQQSLDQGLQFLIQYYNGEERAKGNILERFSAQQFPDLHSELNLSSLELGDSALYFCASSVTSYGYTFGSGTRLTVV.

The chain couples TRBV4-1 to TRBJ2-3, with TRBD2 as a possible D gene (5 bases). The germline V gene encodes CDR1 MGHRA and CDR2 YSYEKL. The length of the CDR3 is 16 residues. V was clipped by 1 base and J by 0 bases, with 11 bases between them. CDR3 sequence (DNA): TGCGCCAGCAGCCAAGGAGGGTTGGCTAGCACAGATACGCAGTATTTT. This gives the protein CASSQGGLASTDTQYF.

CDR3: CASSLPTGNTEAFF. As DNA, the CDR3 is TGTGCCAGCAGCTTACCGACAGGGAACACTGAAGCTTTCTTT. The V and J genes are TRBV7-2 and TRBJ1-1; perhaps TRBD1 as D (6 bases). This CDR3 has 14 residues. Germline V CDR1 and CDR2: SGHTA, FQGNSA. The germline V and J ends were trimmed by 2 bases and 1 base, with 8 bases remaining between them.

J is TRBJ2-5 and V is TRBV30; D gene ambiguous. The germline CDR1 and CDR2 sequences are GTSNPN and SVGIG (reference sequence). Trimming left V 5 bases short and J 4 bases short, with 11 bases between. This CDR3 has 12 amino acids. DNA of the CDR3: TGTGCCTGGGTCCGACATGGAGAGACCCAGTACTTC. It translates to CAWVRHGETQYF.

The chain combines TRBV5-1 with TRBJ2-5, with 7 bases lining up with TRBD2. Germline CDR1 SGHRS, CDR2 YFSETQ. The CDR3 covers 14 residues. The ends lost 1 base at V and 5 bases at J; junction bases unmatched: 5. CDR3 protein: CASSLRAGDETQYF. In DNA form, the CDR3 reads TGCGCCAGCAGCTTGAGGGCGGGGGACGAGACCCAGTACTTC. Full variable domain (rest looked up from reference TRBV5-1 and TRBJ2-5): KAGVTQTPRYLIKTRGQQVTLSCSPISGHRSVSWYQQTPGQGLQFLFEYFSETQRNKGNFPGRFSGRQFSNSRSEMNVSTLELGDSALYLCASSLRAGDETQYFGPGTRLLVL.

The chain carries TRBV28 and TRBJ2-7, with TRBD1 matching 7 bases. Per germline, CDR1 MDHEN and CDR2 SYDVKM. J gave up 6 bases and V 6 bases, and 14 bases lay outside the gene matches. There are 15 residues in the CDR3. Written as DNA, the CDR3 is TGTGCCAGCAGCCATGACAGGGAATGGACCGGCGAGCAGTACTTC. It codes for CASSHDREWTGEQYF.

The CDR3 sequence: CAIKTGKGVYEQYF. The CDR3, as DNA: TGTGCCATCAAGACAGGGAAGGGGGTCTACGAGCAGTACTTC. The V call is TRBV6-4, the J call TRBJ2-7; 7 bases agree with TRBD1. Germline trimming cut 10 bases from V and 3 bases from J; bases unmatched to any gene: 12. This CDR3 has 14 residues. The germline V gene encodes CDR1 MRHNA and CDR2 SNTAGT.

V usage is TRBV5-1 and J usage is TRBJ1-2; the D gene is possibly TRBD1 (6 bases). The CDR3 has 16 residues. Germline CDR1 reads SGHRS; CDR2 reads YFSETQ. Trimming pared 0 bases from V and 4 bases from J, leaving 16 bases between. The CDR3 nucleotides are TGCGCCAGCAGCTTGGCGGGGTCAGGGGTCAGCTATGGCTACACCTTC. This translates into CASSLAGSGVSYGYTF. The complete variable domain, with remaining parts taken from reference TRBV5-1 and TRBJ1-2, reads KAGVTQTPRYLIKTRGQQVTLSCSPISGHRSVSWYQQTPGQGLQFLFEYFSETQRNKGNFPGRFSGRQFSNSRSEMNVSTLELGDSALYLCASSLAGSGVSYGYTFGSGTRLTVV.

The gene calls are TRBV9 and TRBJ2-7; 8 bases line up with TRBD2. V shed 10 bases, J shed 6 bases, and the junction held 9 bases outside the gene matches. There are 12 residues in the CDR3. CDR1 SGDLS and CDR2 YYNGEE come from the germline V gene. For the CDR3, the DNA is TGTGCCGGCACCGGGGGGGCCACCGAGCAGTACTTC. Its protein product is CAGTGGATEQYF.

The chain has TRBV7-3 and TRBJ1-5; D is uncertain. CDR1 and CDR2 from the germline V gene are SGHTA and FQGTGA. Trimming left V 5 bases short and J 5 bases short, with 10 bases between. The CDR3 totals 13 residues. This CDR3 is CASSILVYQPQHF. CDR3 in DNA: TGTGCCAGCAGCATCCTTGTCTATCAGCCCCAGCATTTT.

CDR3 sequence (DNA): TGCGCCAGCAGCTTGGCCGGGCGGGGGGCTTCCTACGAGCAGTACTTC. Its protein product is CASSLAGRGASYEQYF. The chain carries TRBV5-1 and TRBJ2-7; 8 bases align to TRBD2. CDR3 size: 16 residues. The germline CDR1 and CDR2 sequences are SGHRS and YFSETQ. With V trimmed by 0 bases and J by 1 base, 6 bases remained unmatched.

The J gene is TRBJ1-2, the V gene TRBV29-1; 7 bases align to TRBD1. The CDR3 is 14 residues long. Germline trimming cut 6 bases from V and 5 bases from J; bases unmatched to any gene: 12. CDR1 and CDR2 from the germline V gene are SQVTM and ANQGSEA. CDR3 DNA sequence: TGCAGCGTCGCCGCTCGCGTGACAGGGTATGGCTACACCTTC. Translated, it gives CSVAARVTGYGYTF.